This is a list of T cell receptor beta chains from one sample in a study of CD8 T cells in Susac syndrome. One entry per CDR3 protein results from TCRdb running MiXCR on the immunoSEQ multiplex PCR reads. The table lists some 260,000 distinct CDR3 sequences, about 85% of them singletons. The specimen was CD8+ T cells from PBMCs. The receptors come from a human donor with multiple sclerosis. Both conserved end residues are part of each CDR3. A D gene is named only where the DNA matches it firmly. Some rows mark clone size as missing; the rest say once, few, many or name a class of expanded clone.

NA,TRBJ2-1,NA,TRBV27,CASSSRNPSYNEQFF,TGTGCCAGCAGTTCCAGGAATCCCTCCTACAATGAGCAGTTCTTC
NA,TRBJ1-2,TRBD1,TRBV12-3/TRBV12-4,CASTLTGRGIYGYTF,TGTGCCAGCACCCTGACAGGGAGGGGAATTTATGGCTACACCTTC
NA,TRBJ2-7,NA,TRBV9,CASSDSAQPTTLPSYEQYF,TGTGCCAGCAGCGATAGCGCGCAGCCGACGACCCTTCCTTCCTACGAGCAGTACTTC
once,TRBJ2-4,NA,TRBV28,CASSRPLGLAKNIQYF,TGTGCCAGCAGCCGTCCTCTAGGGCTAGCCAAAAACATTCAGTACTTC
NA,TRBJ1-2,TRBD1,TRBV20-1,CSARDRWDGYTF,TGCAGTGCTCGGGACAGGTGGGATGGCTACACCTTC
NA,TRBJ2-7,TRBD2,TRBV7-6,CASSLPAGVSYEQYF,TGTGCCAGCAGCTTACCGGCGGGGGTCTCCTACGAGCAGTACTTC
NA,TRBJ2-7,NA,TRBV27,CASSLRVASSYEQYF,TGTGCCAGCAGTTTAAGGGTAGCGAGCTCCTACGAGCAGTACTTC
NA,TRBJ1-5,NA,TRBV4-1,CASSPSQGGQPQHF,TGCGCCAGCAGCCCCTCCCAGGGAGGGCAGCCCCAGCATTTT
NA,TRBJ1-6,TRBD1,TRBV4-1,CASSPQPGGVLNSPLHF,TGCGCCAGCAGCCCCCAGCCAGGGGGAGTTCTGAATTCACCCCTCCACTTT
NA,TRBJ1-5,NA,TRBV6-1,CASASRADHQPQHF,TGTGCCAGCGCCTCCCGGGCAGACCATCAGCCCCAGCATTTT
NA,TRBJ2-4,NA,TRBV27,CASSLSVEGPKNIQYF,TGTGCCAGCAGTTTATCGGTGGAGGGACCCAAAAACATTCAGTACTTC
NA,TRBJ1-2,TRBD1,TRBV19,CASQGQDYGYTF,TGTGCCAGCCAGGGACAGGACTATGGCTACACCTTC
NA,TRBJ2-1,NA,TRBV27,CASSRGSGHNEQFF,TGTGCCAGCAGTCGGGGTAGCGGACACAATGAGCAGTTCTTC
once,TRBJ2-3,TRBD2,TRBV11-1,CASSPGELAATDTQYF,TGTGCCAGCAGCCCCGGTGAACTAGCGGCGACAGATACGCAGTATTTT
NA,TRBJ2-3,NA,TRBV9,CASSVDKGTQYF,TGTGCCAGCAGCGTAGACAAGGGTACGCAGTATTTT
once,TRBJ2-3,TRBD2,TRBV9,CASSNLAESGTDTQYF,TGTGCCAGCAGCAACCTAGCGGAGTCAGGCACAGATACGCAGTATTTT
NA,TRBJ2-1,TRBD2,TRBV14,CASSQEVGLAGKDEQFF,TGTGCCAGCAGCCAAGAAGTGGGGCTAGCGGGTAAGGATGAGCAGTTCTTC
NA,TRBJ2-1,NA,TRBV27,CATHTGEGYNEQFF,TGTGCCACCCACACAGGGGAGGGTTACAATGAGCAGTTCTTC
NA,TRBJ2-1,NA,TRBV30,CAWSVRGFYNEQFF,TGTGCCTGGAGTGTACGGGGGTTCTACAATGAGCAGTTCTTC
NA,TRBJ1-5,NA,TRBV2,CASSRGASNQPQHF,TGTGCCAGCAGCAGGGGTGCGAGCAATCAGCCCCAGCATTTT
once,TRBJ2-7,NA,TRBV3-1,CASSPHPGRVTYEQYF,TGTGCCAGCAGCCCCCACCCCGGGCGGGTCACCTACGAGCAGTACTTC
NA,TRBJ2-3,NA,TRBV4-1,CASSQGEGGSTDTQYF,TGCGCCAGCAGCCAGGGGGAAGGCGGGAGCACAGATACGCAGTATTTT
NA,TRBJ2-4,NA,TRBV27,CASSPELAKNIQYF,TGTGCCAGCAGTCCGGAGTTAGCCAAAAACATTCAGTACTTC
NA,TRBJ2-2,NA,TRBV6-5,CATGEGEMFF,TGTGCCACAGGGGAGGGAGAGATGTTTTTT
NA,TRBJ2-7,NA,TRBV3-1,CASSPGDETEQYF,TGTGCCAGCAGCCCGGGGGACGAAACCGAGCAGTACTTC
NA,TRBJ1-5,NA,TRBV27,CASSLVEGQPQHF,TGTGCCAGCAGTTTAGTGGAGGGACAGCCCCAGCATTTT
NA,TRBJ2-7,TRBD2,TRBV11-2,CASSSSPGLADSSYEQYF,TGTGCCAGCAGCTCCTCCCCGGGACTAGCGGACAGCTCCTACGAGCAGTACTTC